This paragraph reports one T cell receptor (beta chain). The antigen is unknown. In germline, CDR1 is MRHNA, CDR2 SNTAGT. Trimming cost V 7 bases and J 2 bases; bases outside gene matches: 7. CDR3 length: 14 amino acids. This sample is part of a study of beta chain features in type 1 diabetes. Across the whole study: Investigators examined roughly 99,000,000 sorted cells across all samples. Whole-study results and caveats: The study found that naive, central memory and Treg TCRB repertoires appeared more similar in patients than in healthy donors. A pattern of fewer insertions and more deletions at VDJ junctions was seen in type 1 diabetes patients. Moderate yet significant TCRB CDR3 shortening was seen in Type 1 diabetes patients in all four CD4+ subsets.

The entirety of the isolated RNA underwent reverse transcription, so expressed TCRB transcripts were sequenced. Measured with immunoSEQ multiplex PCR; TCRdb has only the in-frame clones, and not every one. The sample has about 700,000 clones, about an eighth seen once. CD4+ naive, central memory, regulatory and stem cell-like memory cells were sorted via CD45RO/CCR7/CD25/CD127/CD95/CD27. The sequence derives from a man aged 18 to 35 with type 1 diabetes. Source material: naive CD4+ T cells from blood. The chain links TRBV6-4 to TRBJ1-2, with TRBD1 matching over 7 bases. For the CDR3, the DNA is TGTGCCAGCACCCCGACAGGGCAGAACTATGGCTACACCTTC. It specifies CASTPTGQNYGYTF.